This entry concerns a single T cell receptor (beta chain). Its antigen is as yet unknown. This specimen belongs to a study of blood T cells in healthy people across ages. General observations from the study: Age showed a roughly linear inverse relationship with TCR beta diversity per million T cells.

Combining a sample-barcoded 5' primer with a J-beta primer mix, a second PCR ran for about 7 to 12 cycles. Via MiXCR, TCRdb re-called the 5' RACE reads, giving one row per CDR3 protein. The table lists about 730,000 distinct CDR3 sequences, 35% to 45% of them singletons, with 20% to 25% in the top ten. The CDR3 runs to 11 residues. Trimming cost V 6 bases and J 5 bases, with 7 bases left between them. Germline V gene sequence: CDR1 SEHNR, CDR2 FQNEAQ (reference sequence). The chain employs TRBV7-9 and TRBJ2-5; no clear D. The sequence was obtained from a woman aged 55 to 70 in good health. The sample taken for sequencing was blood. The CDR3 bases are TGTGCCAGCAGGAGTTGGGAGACCCAGTACTTC. This translates into CASRSWETQYF.